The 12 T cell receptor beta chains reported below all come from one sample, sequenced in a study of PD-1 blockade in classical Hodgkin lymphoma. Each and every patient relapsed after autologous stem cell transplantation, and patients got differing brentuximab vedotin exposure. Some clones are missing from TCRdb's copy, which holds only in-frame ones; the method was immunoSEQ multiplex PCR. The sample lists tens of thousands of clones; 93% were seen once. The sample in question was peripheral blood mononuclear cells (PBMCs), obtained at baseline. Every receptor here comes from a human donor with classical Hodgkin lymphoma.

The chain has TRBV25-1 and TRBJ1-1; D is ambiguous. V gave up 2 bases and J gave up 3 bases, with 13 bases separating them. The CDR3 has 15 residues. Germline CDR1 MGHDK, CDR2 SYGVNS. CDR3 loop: CASSEPSWRDTEAFF. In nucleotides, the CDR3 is TGTGCCAGCAGTGAACCCTCTTGGAGGGACACTGAAGCTTTCTTT.

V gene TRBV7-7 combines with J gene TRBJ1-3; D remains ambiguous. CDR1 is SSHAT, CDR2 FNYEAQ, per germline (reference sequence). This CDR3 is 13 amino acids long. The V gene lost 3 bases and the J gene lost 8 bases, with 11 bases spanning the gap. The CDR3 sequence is CASSFSRGDTIYF. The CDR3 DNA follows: TGTGCCAGCAGCTTTTCCCGAGGAGACACCATATATTTT.

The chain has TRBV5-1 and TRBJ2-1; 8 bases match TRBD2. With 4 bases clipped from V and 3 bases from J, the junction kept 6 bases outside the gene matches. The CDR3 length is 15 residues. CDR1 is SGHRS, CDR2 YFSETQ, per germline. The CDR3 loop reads CASSPAGANYNEQFF. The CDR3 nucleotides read TGCGCCAGCAGCCCAGCGGGGGCGAACTACAATGAGCAGTTCTTC.

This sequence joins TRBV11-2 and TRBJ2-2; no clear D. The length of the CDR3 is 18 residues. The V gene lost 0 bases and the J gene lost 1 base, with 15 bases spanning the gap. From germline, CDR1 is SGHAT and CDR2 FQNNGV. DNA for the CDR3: TGTGCCAGCAGCTTAGATACCGACGCCTGGGGGAACACCGGGGAGCTGTTTTTT. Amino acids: CASSLDTDAWGNTGELFF.

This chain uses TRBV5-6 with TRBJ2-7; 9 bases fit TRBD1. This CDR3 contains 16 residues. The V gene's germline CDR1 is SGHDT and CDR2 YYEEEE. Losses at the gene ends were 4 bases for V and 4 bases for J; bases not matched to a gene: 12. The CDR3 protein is CASSRGDRVLQYEQYF. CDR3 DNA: TGTGCCAGCAGCCGAGGGGACAGGGTGTTGCAATACGAGCAGTACTTC.

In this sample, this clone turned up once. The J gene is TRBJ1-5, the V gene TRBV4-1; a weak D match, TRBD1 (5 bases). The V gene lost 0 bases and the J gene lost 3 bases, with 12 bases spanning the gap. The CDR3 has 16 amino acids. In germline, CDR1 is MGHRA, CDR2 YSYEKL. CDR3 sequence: CASSQDGAGNNQPQHF. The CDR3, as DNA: TGCGCCAGCAGCCAAGATGGGGCAGGGAACAATCAGCCCCAGCATTTT.

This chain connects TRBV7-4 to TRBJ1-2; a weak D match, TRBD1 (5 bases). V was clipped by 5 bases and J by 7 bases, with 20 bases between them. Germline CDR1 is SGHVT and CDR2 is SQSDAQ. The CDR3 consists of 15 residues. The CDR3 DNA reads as TGTGCCAGCAGCCTGCCCGTACCGGACATTATTGGCTACACCTTC. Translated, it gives CASSLPVPDIIGYTF.

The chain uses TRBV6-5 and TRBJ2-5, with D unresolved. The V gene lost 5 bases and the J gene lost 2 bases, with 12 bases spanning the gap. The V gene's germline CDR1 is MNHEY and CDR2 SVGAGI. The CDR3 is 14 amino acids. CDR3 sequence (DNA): TGTGCCAGCAGTCCTGCGATACCTCAAGAGACCCAGTACTTC. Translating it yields CASSPAIPQETQYF.

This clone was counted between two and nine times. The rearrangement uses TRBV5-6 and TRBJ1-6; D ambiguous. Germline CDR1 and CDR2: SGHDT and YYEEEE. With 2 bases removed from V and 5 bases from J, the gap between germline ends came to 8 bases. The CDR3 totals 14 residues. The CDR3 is CASSFFQDNSPLHF. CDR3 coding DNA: TGTGCCAGCAGCTTTTTCCAAGATAATTCACCCCTCCACTTT.

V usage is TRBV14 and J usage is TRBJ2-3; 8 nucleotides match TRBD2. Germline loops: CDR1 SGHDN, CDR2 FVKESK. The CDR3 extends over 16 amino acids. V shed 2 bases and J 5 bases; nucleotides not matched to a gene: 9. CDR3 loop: CASSQSGTRWGDTQYF. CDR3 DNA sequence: TGTGCCAGCAGCCAAAGCGGGACTAGGTGGGGAGATACGCAGTATTTT.

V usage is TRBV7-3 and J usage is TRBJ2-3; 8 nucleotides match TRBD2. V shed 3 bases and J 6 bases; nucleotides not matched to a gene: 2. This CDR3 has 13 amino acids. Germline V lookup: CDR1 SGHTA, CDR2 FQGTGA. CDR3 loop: CASSFSGTDTQYF. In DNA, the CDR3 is TGTGCCAGCAGCTTTAGCGGGACTGATACGCAGTATTTT.

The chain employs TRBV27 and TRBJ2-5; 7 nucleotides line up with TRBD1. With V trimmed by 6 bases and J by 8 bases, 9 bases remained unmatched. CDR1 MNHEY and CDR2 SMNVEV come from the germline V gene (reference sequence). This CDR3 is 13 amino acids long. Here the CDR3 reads CASSVGTDDTQYF. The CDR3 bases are TGTGCCAGCAGCGTAGGGACAGACGATACCCAGTACTTC.